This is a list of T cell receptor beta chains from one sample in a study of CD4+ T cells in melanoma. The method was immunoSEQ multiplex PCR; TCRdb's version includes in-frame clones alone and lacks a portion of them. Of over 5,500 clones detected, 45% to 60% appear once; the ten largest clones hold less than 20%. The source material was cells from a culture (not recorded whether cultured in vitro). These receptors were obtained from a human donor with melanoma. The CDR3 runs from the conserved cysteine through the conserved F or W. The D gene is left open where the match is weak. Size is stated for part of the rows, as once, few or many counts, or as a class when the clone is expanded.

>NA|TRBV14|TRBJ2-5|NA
TGTGCCAGCAGCCAATCCGGGACCCAGTACTTC
CASSQSGTQYF
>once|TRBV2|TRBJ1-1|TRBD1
TGTGCCAGCAGTGAAGCCCCAGGGGGCCTTCTCTACACTGAAGCTTTCTTT
CASSEAPGGLLYTEAFF
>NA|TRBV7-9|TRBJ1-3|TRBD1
TGTGCCAGCAGCCCGACAGGGGGCTTTGGAAACACCATATATTTT
CASSPTGGFGNTIYF
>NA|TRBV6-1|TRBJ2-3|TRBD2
TGTGCCAGCAGTGAACAAGGAACTAGCGGGGGAGATACGCAGTATTTT
CASSEQGTSGGDTQYF
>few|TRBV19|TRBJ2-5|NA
TGTGCCAGTAGTATAGCGGCGTCCCAAGAGACCCAGTACTTC
CASSIAASQETQYF
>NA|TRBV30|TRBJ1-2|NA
TGTGCCTGGAGCCGGGACGGGAGCTATGGCTACACCTTC
CAWSRDGSYGYTF
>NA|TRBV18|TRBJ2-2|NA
TGTGCCAGCTCACCATCTGGAAAGGGGCCCACCGGGGAGCTGTTTTTT
CASSPSGKGPTGELFF
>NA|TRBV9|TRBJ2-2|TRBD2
TGTGCCAGCAGCCCCAGGACTAGCCTCGCCGGGGAGCTGTTTTTT
CASSPRTSLAGELFF
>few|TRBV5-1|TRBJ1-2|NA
TGCGCCAGCAGCCCGACAGGCCTTGTAGGCGGCTACACCTTC
CASSPTGLVGGYTF
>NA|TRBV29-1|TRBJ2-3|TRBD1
TGCAGCGTTGAAGTGGGTCAGGGGGCAGATACGCAGTATTTT
CSVEVGQGADTQYF
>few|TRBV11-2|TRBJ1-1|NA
TGTGCCAGCAGCTTAAGGGGGTCCACTGAAGCTTTCTTT
CASSLRGSTEAFF
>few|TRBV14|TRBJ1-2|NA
TGTGCCAGCAGCGAAGGGAGGAGCTATGGCTACACCTTC
CASSEGRSYGYTF
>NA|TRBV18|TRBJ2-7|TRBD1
TGTGCCAGCTCATCGGACAGGGGCAACTACGAGCAGTACTTC
CASSSDRGNYEQYF
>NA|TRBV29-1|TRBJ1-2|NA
TGCAGCGTTTCTACGCTTGCTAACTATGGCTACACCTTC
CSVSTLANYGYTF
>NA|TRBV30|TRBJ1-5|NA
TGTGCCTGGAGTGTTCCGGGTCGGGGTAGCAATCAGCCCCAGCATTTT
CAWSVPGRGSNQPQHF
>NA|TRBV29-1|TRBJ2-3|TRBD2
TGCAGCGTTGTTATAGCGGGCCCTAGCACAGATACGCAGTATTTT
CSVVIAGPSTDTQYF
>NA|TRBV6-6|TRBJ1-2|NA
TGTGCCACCATCCGGCTGTCGGTGGCAGGGTCCTATGGCTACACCTTC
CATIRLSVAGSYGYTF
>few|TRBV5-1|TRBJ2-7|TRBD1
TGCGCCAGCACATACGGGACAGCCGGTCCCTACGAGCAGTACTTC
CASTYGTAGPYEQYF
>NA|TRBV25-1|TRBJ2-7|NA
TGTGCCAGCAGTGAACGGGGGACAACCTACGAGCAGTACTTC
CASSERGTTYEQYF
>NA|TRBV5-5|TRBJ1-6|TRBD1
TGTGCCAGCAGCCGGACAGGGGGCGGATCACCCCTCCACTTT
CASSRTGGGSPLHF
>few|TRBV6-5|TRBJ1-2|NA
TGTGCCAGCAGCCAGAGGGATGGCTATGGCTACACCTTC
CASSQRDGYGYTF
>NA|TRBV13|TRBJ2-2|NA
TGTGCCAGCAAGACGTGGGACACCGGGGAGCTGTTTTTT
CASKTWDTGELFF
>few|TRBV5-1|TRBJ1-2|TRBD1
TGCGCCAGCAGCTTTGACAGGGCTGTGGATGGCTACACCTTC
CASSFDRAVDGYTF
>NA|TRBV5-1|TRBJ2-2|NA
TGCGCCAGCAGCTTGGGACTTAGTCCCGCCGGGGAGCTGTTTTTT
CASSLGLSPAGELFF
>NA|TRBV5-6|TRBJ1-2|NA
TGTGCCAGCTCCGGACAGAACTATGGCTACACCTTC
CASSGQNYGYTF
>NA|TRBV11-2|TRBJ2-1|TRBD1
TGTGCCAGCAGTAAAACCAGGGACAGAGCTCGGAATGAGCAGTTCTTC
CASSKTRDRARNEQFF
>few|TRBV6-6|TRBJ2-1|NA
TGTGCCAGCAGCCCGGGGGACAATGAGCAGTTCTTC
CASSPGDNEQFF
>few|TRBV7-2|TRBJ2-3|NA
TGTGCCAGCAGCTCCACTAGCACTAGCACAGATACGCAGTATTTT
CASSSTSTSTDTQYF
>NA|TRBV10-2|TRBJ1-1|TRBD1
TGCGCCAGCAGTGAGTCGCGGACAGGTTATAGGATGAACACTGAAGCTTTCTTT
CASSESRTGYRMNTEAFF
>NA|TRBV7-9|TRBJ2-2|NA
TGTGCCAGCAGCAGGGTGGGGGCTATCACCGGGGAGCTGTTTTTT
CASSRVGAITGELFF
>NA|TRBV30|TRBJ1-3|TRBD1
TGTGCCTGTCCGGGACAGGGAACTGCTGCTGGAAACACCATATATTTT
CACPGQGTAAGNTIYF